The present entry profiles one T cell receptor (beta chain) with its context. Its antigen remains unknown. The data were obtained in a study of beta chain features in type 1 diabetes. Study-wide findings and caveats: TCRB CDR3s were moderately but significantly shorter in Type 1 diabetes patients in all four CD4+ subsets.

Germline assignment: CDR1 SGHRS and CDR2 YFSETQ. The CDR3 extends over 14 amino acids. The V and J ends lost 3 bases and 3 bases respectively, with 12 bases between them. What was sequenced were expressed TCRB transcripts, since all of the isolated RNA had been reverse transcribed. The data were produced by immunoSEQ multiplex PCR, yet TCRdb's version contains in-frame clones alone and is incomplete. This sample carries 600,000 to 700,000 clones, roughly 13% of them seen once, and the ten largest clones take less than 0.025%. The sequence derives from a man aged 18 to 30 with type 1 diabetes. Sequencing was carried out using naive CD4+ T cells from blood. The J gene is TRBJ1-1, the V gene TRBV5-1; D gene uncertain. The CDR3: CASSSSYPDTEAFF. The CDR3 DNA sequence: TGCGCCAGCAGCTCCTCCTACCCGGACACTGAAGCTTTCTTT.